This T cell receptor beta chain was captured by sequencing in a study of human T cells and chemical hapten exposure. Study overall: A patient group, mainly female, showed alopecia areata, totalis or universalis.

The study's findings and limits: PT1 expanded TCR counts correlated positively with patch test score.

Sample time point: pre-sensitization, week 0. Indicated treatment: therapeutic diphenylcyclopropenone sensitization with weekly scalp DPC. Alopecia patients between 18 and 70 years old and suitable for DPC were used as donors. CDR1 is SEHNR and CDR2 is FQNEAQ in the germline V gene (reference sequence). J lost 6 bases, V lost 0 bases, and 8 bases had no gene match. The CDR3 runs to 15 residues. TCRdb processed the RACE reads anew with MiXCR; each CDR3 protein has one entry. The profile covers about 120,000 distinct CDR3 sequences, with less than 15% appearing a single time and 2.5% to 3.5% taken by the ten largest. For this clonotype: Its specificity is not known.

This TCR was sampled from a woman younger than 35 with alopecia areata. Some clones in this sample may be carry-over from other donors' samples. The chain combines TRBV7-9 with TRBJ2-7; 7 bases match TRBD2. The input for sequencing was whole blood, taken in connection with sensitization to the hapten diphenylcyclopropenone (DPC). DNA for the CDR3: TGTGCCAGCAGCTTAGCGGGATGGGAGGGTCTCGAGCAGTACTTC. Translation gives CASSLAGWEGLEQYF. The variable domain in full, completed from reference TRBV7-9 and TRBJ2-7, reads DTGVSQNPRHKITKRGQNVTFRCDPISEHNRLYWYRQTLGQGPEFLTYFQNEAQLEKSRLLSDRFSAERPKGSFSTLEIQRTEQGDSAMYLCASSLAGWEGLEQYFGPGTRLTVT.